What follows are 14 T cell receptor beta chains derived from one specimen sequenced in a study of cytomegalovirus exposure and HLA in healthy donors. Primers included in the PCR were 60 Vbeta and 13 Jbeta primers. Measured with immunoSEQ multiplex PCR; TCRdb has only the in-frame clones, and not every one. Of more than 110,000 clones in the sample, roughly 71% were seen once. Sequences were obtained from PBMCs. These receptors all stem from a man aged 30 to 39 in good health and CMV-seronegative.

The DNA for the CDR3 is TGCAGCGCTCAGAAGGGGGGGACGCAGTATTTT. It specifies CSAQKGGTQYF. The rearrangement joins TRBV29-1 to TRBJ2-3, with a tentative D call TRBD2 (7 bases). V was clipped by 7 bases and J by 9 bases, with 14 bases between them. The CDR3 totals 11 residues. From germline, CDR1 is SQVTM and CDR2 ANQGSEA.

The chain joins TRBV15 to TRBJ2-7; tentatively, D is TRBD1 (6 bases). V was pared by 0 bases and J by 5 bases, with 8 bases between. There are 13 residues in the CDR3. Germline loops: CDR1 LNHNV, CDR2 YYDKDF (reference sequence). This chain's CDR3 is CATSRDRGHEQYF. DNA of the CDR3: TGTGCCACCAGCAGAGACAGGGGCCACGAGCAGTACTTC.

The CDR3 reads CASSPQQGNTGELFF. In DNA, the CDR3 is TGTGCCAGCAGTCCCCAGCAGGGGAACACCGGGGAGCTGTTTTTT. V is TRBV2 and J is TRBJ2-2; D might be TRBD1 (5 bases). In germline, CDR1 is SNHLY, CDR2 FYNNEI. The V end was cut by 5 bases, the J end by 1 base, with 11 bases between. The CDR3 loop spans 15 amino acids.

This clone was observed a few times. The gene calls are TRBV28 and TRBJ2-7, with unresolved D. CDR3 length: 12 residues. Germline V gene sequence: CDR1 MDHEN, CDR2 SYDVKM. Trimming removed 4 bases from V and 6 bases from J, with 10 bases in between. The CDR3 reads CASSSRVAEQYF. Here the CDR3 DNA reads TGTGCCAGCAGTTCCCGGGTAGCCGAGCAGTACTTC.

Worth noting for this clone: Compared with germline, one end of the junction differs, possibly owing to a read error. This chain connects TRBV14 to TRBJ2-4; 10 bases agree with TRBD1. Germline loops: CDR1 SGHDN, CDR2 FVKESK. This CDR3 region has 19 residues. CDR3 region: CASSPRDRGYVAAKNSQYF. Written as DNA, the CDR3 is TGTGCCAGCAGCCCTCGGGACAGGGGATACGTCGCGGCCAAAAACAGTCAGTACTTC.

This clone was observed once. This chain uses TRBV7-2 with TRBJ2-7; a possible D gene is TRBD1 (6 bases). Germline values: CDR1 SGHTA, CDR2 FQGNSA. This CDR3 spans 15 amino acids. The ends were cut back, 5 bases at V and 3 bases at J, with 17 bases in the middle. In DNA form, the CDR3 reads TGTGCCAGCAGCCCTCAGGGACACGGAGGCTACGAGCAGTACTTC. Residues: CASSPQGHGGYEQYF.

This sequence joins TRBV18 and TRBJ2-7, with 10 bases that match TRBD1. The trim removed 2 bases at V and 2 bases at J, leaving 3 bases unmatched. Germline CDR1 is KGHSH and CDR2 is LQKENI. The CDR3 consists of 15 residues. CDR3 DNA sequence: TGTGCCAGCTCACCAGGGACAGGGGTGGCCTACGAGCAGTACTTC. Encoded protein: CASSPGTGVAYEQYF.

The CDR3 DNA follows: TGTGCCAGCAGTTATTTGGGGGGGAATGAGCAGTTCTTC. Translation: CASSYLGGNEQFF. V gene TRBV6-6 combines with J gene TRBJ2-1; 7 positions agree with TRBD2. CDR1 MNHNY and CDR2 SVGAGI come from the germline V gene (reference sequence). The CDR3 is 13 amino acids. Trimming removed 3 bases from V and 7 bases from J; junction bases left unmatched: 3.

This clone was observed a few times. This chain uses TRBV11-2 with TRBJ1-2; no clear D gene. CDR1 is SGHAT and CDR2 is FQNNGV in the germline V gene. The V end was cut by 0 bases, the J end by 4 bases, with 6 bases between. The CDR3 contains 13 residues. CDR3 sequence: CASSLDRVYGYTF. CDR3 in DNA: TGTGCCAGCAGCTTAGACCGAGTCTATGGCTACACCTTC. Full variable domain (rest looked up from reference TRBV11-2 and TRBJ1-2): EAGVAQSPRYKIIEKRQSVAFWCNPISGHATLYWYQQILGQGPKLLIQFQNNGVVDDSQLPKDRFSAERLKGVDSTLKIQPAKLEDSAVYLCASSLDRVYGYTFGSGTRLTVV.

This rearrangement joins TRBV7-8 to TRBJ1-1; no reliable D call. CDR1 is SGHVS, CDR2 FQNEAQ, per germline. With 4 bases removed from V and 4 bases from J, the gap between germline ends came to 16 bases. The CDR3 spans 15 residues. CDR3 nucleotide sequence: TGTGCCAGCAGCTCGACTGACGGTACGGGCACTGAAGCTTTCTTT. Translation gives CASSSTDGTGTEAFF.

This clone was observed a single time. The chain is built from TRBV7-3 and TRBJ1-2, with 7 bases that match TRBD1. The V gene's germline CDR1 is SGHTA and CDR2 FQGTGA. Trimming took 5 bases from V and 3 from J; bases not matched to a gene: 3. CDR3 length: 13 amino acids. CDR3 sequence reads: CASSAGTDYGYTF. CDR3 bases: TGTGCCAGCAGCGCCGGGACAGACTATGGCTACACCTTC.

CDR3 sequence (DNA): TGTGCCAGCAGATTACAGGGGGGGTACGAGCAGTACTTC. Its translation: CASRLQGGYEQYF. The chain recombines TRBV6-6 with TRBJ2-7; D perhaps matches TRBD1 (8 bases). The V gene lost 6 bases and the J gene lost 4 bases, with 13 bases spanning the gap. There are 13 residues in the CDR3. Germline CDR1 reads MNHNY; CDR2 reads SVGAGI (reference sequence).

This chain uses TRBV19 with TRBJ2-5; TRBD1 matches at 9 bases. Germline lookup yields CDR1 LNHDA and CDR2 SQIVND (reference sequence). The CDR3 is 15 amino acids. V was pared by 4 bases and J by 3 bases, with 6 bases of the junction left unmatched. DNA of the CDR3: TGTGCCAGTAGTAACTTCCGGGACAGGGAAGAGACCCAGTACTTC. Protein sequence: CASSNFRDREETQYF.

The chain uses TRBV28 and TRBJ2-4; 7 nucleotides align to TRBD1. Germline CDR1 is MDHEN and CDR2 is SYDVKM. V shed 11 bases, J shed 4 bases, and the junction held 5 bases outside the gene matches. The CDR3 sequence is 12 residues long. DNA of the CDR3: TGTGCCGCCCGGGACAGTAAAAACATTCAGTACTTC. Translating gives CAARDSKNIQYF.